This record covers a single TCR beta chain. The antigen is undetermined. CDR1 and CDR2 from the germline V gene are SGHDT and YYEEEE. V trimming: 5 bases; J trimming: 5 bases; junction bases outside the gene matches: 4. This CDR3 contains 13 residues. The data were taken from a study of OX40 agonist ivuxolimab in advanced cancers. At the level of the study: Clinicians treated patients with ivuxolimab, an agonistic anti-OX40 (CD134) antibody. Previous treatment with anti-PD-1, anti-PD-L1 or anti-CTLA-4 therapy was allowed; more than 35% had received some.

Libraries were prepared by immunoSEQ multiplex PCR; TCRdb keeps only in-frame clonotypes and omits some of them. The table has 45,000 to 55,000 clones, around 94% seen once. Regarding the study as a whole: Low normalized clonal expansion also occurred in some nonresponding patients. In the 0.1 to 3.0 mg/kg range, CD4+ and CD8+ blood T cells had expanded clonally by week 6.

The genes are TRBV5-6 and TRBJ2-7; TRBD1 agrees at 10 bases. The specimen was CD4+ or CD8+ T cells sorted from blood, collected in a trial of the OX40 agonist ivuxolimab. This sequence was found in an adult with an advanced solid tumor such as melanoma, head and neck, liver or kidney cancer. CDR3 protein: CASSVDRGDEQYF. The DNA of the CDR3 is TGTGCCAGCAGTGTGGACAGGGGGGACGAGCAGTACTTC.